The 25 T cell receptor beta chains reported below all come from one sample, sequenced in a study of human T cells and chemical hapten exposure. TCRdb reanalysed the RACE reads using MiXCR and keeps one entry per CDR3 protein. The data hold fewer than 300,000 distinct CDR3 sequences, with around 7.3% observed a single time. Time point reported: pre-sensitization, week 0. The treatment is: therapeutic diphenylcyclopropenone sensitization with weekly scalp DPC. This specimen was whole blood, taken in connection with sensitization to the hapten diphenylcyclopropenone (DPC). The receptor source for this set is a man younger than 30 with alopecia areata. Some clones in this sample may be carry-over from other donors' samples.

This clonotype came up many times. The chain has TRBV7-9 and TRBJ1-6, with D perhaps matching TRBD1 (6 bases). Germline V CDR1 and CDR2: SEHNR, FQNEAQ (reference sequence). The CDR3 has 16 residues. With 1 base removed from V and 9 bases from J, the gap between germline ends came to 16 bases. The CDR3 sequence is CASSLEGSGVASPLHF. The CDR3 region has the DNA TGTGCCAGCAGCTTAGAGGGGTCAGGGGTAGCTTCACCCCTCCACTTT.

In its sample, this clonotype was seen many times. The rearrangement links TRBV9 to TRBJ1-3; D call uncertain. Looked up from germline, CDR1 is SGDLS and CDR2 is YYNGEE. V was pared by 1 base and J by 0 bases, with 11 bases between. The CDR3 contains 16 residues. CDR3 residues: CASSVLVKSSGNTIYF. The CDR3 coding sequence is TGTGCCAGCAGCGTATTGGTCAAAAGCTCTGGAAACACCATATATTTT.

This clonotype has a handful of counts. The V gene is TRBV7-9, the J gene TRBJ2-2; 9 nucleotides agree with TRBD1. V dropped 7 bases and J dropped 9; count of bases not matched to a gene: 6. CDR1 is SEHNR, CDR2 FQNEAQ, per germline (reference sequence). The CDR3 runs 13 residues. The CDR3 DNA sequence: TGTGCCAGCACCGGGACAGGGTACCGGGAGCTGTTTTTT. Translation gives CASTGTGYRELFF.

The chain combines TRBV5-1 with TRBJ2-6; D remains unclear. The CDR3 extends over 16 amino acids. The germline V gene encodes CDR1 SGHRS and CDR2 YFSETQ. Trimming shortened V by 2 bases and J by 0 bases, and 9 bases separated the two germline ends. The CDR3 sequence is CASSFWAPSGANVLTF. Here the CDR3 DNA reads TGCGCCAGCAGCTTTTGGGCACCCTCTGGGGCCAACGTCCTGACTTTC.

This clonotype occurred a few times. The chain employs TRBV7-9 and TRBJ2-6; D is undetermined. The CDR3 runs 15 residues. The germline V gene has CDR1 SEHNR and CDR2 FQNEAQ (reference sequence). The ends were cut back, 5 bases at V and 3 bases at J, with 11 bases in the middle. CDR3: CASSLSSLGANVLTF. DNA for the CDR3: TGTGCCAGCAGCCTGTCCTCTCTTGGGGCCAACGTCCTGACTTTC.

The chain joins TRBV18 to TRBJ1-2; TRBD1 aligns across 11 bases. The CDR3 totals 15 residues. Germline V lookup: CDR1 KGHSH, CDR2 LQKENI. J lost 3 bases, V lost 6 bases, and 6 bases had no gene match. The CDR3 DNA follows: TGTGCCAGCTCCCCCGGGGGACAGGGGGACTATGGCTACACCTTC. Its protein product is CASSPGGQGDYGYTF.

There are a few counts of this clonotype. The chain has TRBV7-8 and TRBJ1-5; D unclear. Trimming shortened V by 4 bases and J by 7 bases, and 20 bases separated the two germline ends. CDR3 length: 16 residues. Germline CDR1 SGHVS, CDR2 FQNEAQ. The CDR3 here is CASSSNRASRQQPQHF. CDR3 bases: TGTGCCAGCAGCTCCAATAGAGCCTCGAGGCAGCAGCCCCAGCATTTT.

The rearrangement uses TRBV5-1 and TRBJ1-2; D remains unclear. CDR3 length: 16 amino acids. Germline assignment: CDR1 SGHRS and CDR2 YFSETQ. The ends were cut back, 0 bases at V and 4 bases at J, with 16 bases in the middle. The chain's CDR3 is CASSLAFVGLAYGYTF. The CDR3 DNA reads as TGCGCCAGCAGCTTGGCCTTCGTAGGTCTGGCCTATGGCTACACCTTC.

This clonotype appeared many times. The CDR3 reads CASSGVGTAYATNEKLFF. In nucleotides, the CDR3 is TGTGCCAGCAGTGGAGTGGGGACGGCCTATGCAACTAATGAAAAACTGTTTTTT. This chain connects TRBV25-1 to TRBJ1-4; D is possibly TRBD1 (5 bases). This CDR3 has 18 residues. Germline V lookup: CDR1 MGHDK, CDR2 SYGVNS. V was pared by 4 bases and J by 0 bases, with 18 bases between.

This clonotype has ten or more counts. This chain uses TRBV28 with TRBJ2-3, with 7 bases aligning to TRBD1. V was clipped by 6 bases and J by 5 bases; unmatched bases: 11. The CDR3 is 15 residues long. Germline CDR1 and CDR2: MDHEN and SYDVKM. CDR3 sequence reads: CASRRQGAGKDTQYF. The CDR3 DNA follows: TGTGCCAGCAGAAGACAGGGAGCTGGGAAAGATACGCAGTATTTT.

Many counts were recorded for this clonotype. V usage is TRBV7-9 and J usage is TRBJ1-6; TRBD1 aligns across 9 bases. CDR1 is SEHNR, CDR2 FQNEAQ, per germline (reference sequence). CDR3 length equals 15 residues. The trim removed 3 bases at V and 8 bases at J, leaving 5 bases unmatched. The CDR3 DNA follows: TGTGCCAGCAGCTTGAGGGGACAGGGCTATTCACCCCTCCACTTT. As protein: CASSLRGQGYSPLHF.

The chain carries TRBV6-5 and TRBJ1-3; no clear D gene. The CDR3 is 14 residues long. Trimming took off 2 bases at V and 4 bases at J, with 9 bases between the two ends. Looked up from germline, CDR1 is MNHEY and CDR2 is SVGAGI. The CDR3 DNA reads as TGTGCCAGCAGTTACCGGGGTACAGGAAACACCATATATTTT. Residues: CASSYRGTGNTIYF.

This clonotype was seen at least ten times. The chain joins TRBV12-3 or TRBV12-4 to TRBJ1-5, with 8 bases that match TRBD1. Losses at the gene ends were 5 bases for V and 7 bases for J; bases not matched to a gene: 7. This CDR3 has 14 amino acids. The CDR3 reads CASSTRQGNQPQHF. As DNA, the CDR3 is TGTGCCAGCAGTACTCGACAGGGGAACCAGCCCCAGCATTTT.

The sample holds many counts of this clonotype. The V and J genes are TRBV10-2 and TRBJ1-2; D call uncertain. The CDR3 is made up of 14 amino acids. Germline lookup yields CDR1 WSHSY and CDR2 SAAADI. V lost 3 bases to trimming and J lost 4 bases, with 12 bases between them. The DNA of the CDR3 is TGCGCCAGCAGTGAACAGACTTCTGGCTATGGCTACACCTTC. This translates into CASSEQTSGYGYTF.

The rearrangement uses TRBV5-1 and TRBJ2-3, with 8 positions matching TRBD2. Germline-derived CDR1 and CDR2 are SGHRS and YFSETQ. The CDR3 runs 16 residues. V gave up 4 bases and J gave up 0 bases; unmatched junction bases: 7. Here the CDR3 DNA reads TGCGCCAGCAGCCCCCTTACTAGCGGAAGCACAGATACGCAGTATTTT. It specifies CASSPLTSGSTDTQYF.

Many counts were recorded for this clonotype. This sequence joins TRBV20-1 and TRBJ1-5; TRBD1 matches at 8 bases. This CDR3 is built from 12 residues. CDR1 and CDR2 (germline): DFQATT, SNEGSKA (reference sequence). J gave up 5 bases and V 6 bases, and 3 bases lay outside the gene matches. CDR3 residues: CSASTGDQPQHF. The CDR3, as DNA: TGCAGTGCCTCGACAGGGGATCAGCCCCAGCATTTT.

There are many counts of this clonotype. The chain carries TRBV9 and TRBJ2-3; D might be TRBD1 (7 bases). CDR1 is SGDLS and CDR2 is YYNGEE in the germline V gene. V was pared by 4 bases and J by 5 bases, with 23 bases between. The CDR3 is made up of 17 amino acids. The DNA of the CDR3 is TGTGCCAGCAGCCCTACTCCAGGGGGGCCTTCTCTAGATACGCAGTATTTT. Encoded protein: CASSPTPGGPSLDTQYF.

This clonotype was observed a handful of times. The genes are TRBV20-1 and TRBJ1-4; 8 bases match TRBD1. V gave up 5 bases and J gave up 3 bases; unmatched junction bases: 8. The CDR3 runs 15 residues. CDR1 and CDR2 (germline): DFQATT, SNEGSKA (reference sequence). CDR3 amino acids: CSAHRRGQSNEKLFF. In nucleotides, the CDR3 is TGCAGTGCTCACCGCAGGGGGCAATCTAATGAAAAACTGTTTTTT.

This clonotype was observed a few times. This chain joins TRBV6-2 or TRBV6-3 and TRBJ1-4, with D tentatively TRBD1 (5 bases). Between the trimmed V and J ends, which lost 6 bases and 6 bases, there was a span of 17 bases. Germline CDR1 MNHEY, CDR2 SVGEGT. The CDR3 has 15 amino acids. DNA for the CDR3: TGTGCCAGCAGGCTACAGGAGAGACTACATGAAAAACTGTTTTTT. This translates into CASRLQERLHEKLFF.

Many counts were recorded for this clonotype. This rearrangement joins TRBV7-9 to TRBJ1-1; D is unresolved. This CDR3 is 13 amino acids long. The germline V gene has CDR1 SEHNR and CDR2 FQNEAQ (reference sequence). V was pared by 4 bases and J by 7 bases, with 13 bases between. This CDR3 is CASSSDWVSEAFF. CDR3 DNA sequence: TGTGCCAGCAGCTCAGATTGGGTCAGTGAAGCTTTCTTT.

The CDR3 loop reads CAIRAGGSYEQYF. The CDR3 nucleotides are TGTGCCATCAGGGCGGGGGGCTCCTACGAGCAGTACTTC. The J gene is TRBJ2-7, the V gene TRBV10-3; 8 bases agree with TRBD2. CDR3 length: 13 amino acids. Trimming cost V 6 bases and J 0 bases; bases outside gene matches: 1. CDR1 is ENHRY and CDR2 is SYGVKD in the germline V gene.

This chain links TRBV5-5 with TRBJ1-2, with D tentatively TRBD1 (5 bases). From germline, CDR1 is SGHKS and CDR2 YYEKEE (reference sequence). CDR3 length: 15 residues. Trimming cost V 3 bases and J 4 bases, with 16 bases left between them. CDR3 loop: CASSWDGEIVYGYTF. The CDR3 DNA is TGTGCCAGCAGCTGGGACGGCGAAATAGTCTATGGCTACACCTTC.

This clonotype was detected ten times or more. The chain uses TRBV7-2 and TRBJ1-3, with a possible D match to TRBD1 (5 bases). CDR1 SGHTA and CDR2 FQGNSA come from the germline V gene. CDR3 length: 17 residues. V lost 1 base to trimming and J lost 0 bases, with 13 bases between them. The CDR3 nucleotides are TGTGCCAGCAGCTTAGTCGGATTGGGGACCTCTGGAAACACCATATATTTT. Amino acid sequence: CASSLVGLGTSGNTIYF.

CDR3 in DNA: TGTGCCAGCAGCTTGGAGAGGGTAAACCGTAATTCACCCCTCCACTTT. The encoded protein is CASSLERVNRNSPLHF. The chain recombines TRBV5-5 with TRBJ1-6, with D unresolved. CDR3 size: 16 residues. Per the germline V gene, CDR1 is SGHKS and CDR2 is YYEKEE (reference sequence). The V gene lost 0 bases and the J gene lost 6 bases, with 13 bases spanning the gap.

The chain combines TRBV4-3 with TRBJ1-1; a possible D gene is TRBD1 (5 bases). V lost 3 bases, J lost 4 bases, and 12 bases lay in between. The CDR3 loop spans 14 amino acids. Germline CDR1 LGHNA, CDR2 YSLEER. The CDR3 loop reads CASSQGHRLTEAFF. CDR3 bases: TGCGCCAGCAGCCAGGGCCACAGGCTCACTGAAGCTTTCTTT.